The text below deals with one T cell receptor (beta chain). No cognate antigen has been identified for it. No much larger clone is present one base from it, and per-base qualities are unavailable. Per the germline V gene (reference sequence), LNHDA is the CDR1 and SQIVND is the CDR2. V sheds 1 base and J sheds 7 bases, leaving 14 bases between their ends. CDR3 length: 15 amino acids, cysteine to phenylalanine. Kept here is only the CDR3 DNA, which spans 45 bases and is read in frame from base 1. In total, fewer than 750 healthy bone marrow donors made up the cohort. At the time of sampling, every cohort member was nominally healthy, though immune exposures that went unrecorded were likely present. The donor was CMV seronegative and was included in the group of 352 seronegative cohort members. A peripheral blood sample was collected from each donor, and TCR beta sequencing was performed on peripheral blood mononuclear cells. Genomic DNA extraction from the blood cell samples was performed with the Qiagen DNeasy Blood Extraction Kit.

The data belong to a study of cytomegalovirus exposure and HLA in healthy donors (dated by TCRdb to the late 2010s). Context from the whole study: An earlier analysis of some 600 of the donors reported 276 Gb of sequence data and 95 million to 130 million unique TCR beta sequences obtained from around 180 million T cells. About 310 gigabases of sequencing data and approximately 93 million unique TCR sequences were included in an early release covering under 650 HLA-typed donors. Of the 300 to 500 genotyped donors, 81% were placed in the genetic ancestry cluster associated with self-reported Caucasian donors. The aim of the study was to test whether cataloging public T cell receptors could identify signatures of past pathogen exposure. The T cell repertoires of several hundred subjects were profiled by immunosequencing and related to cytomegalovirus serostatus. Along with the roughly 700-subject first cohort, a separate validation cohort of 120 different subjects was used. To predict cytomegalovirus infection status, the study combined high-throughput TCR immunosequencing, statistical association of individual TCRs with disease status, and machine learning. In a later analysis, previously published TCR beta repertoires from roughly 710 donors were re-analyzed and high-resolution HLA genotyping was added so that TCR occurrence patterns could be studied. In the later analysis, no new phenotypic data were used to find candidate immune exposures; instead, reliance was placed on TCR beta sequences and their occurrence across donors. To decide whether each TCR beta V gene segment behaved as functional or pseudogenic, an earlier analysis of some 600 of the donors relied on high-throughput TCR beta sequencing. Alongside the repertoire data, information on donor age, sex, ethnicity and CMV serostatus was compiled. A later genetic analysis took genome-wide SNP genotypes for about 65% of the 666 donors and used that subset as a discovery cohort. Every repertoire in the discovery cohort had been generated on one and the same sequencing platform. HLA typing included class I and class II loci at four-digit resolution. The number of donors typed differed by locus, with 629-630 for A, B, C, DRB1 and DQB1, around 560 for DQA1, 600 to 610 for DPA1, and about 450 for DPB1. Four or five DR-DQ haplotypes were handled as single units for association and clustering because linkage in the cohort was strong. Among about 390 genotyped donors of the cohort, an average of approximately 240,000 unique TCR beta nucleotide sequences were sequenced per donor, roughly a sixth of them non-productive. The paper's findings and limits, for the study overall: Some IMGT-functional V segments, including TRBV6-2 and TRBV6-3, could not be distinguished by the 87-base-pair reads and were therefore excluded. For the cohort, immune exposure information was limited to CMV serostatus. Broadly in line with IMGT annotations, most TCR beta V segments showed up in productive rearrangements about 87% or about 30% of the time in an earlier analysis of 587 of the donors. In a later genetic analysis, a missense DCLRE1C variant was associated with V-gene and J-gene trimming of TCR beta chains, and the association was replicated in an independent cohort. The study listed 150 to 200 TCR beta chains as associated with cytomegalovirus. Cytomegalovirus status was reported to be diagnosed by the classifier with high specificity and sensitivity in both the original and validation cohorts. In a later genetic analysis, fewer N-insertions in productive TCRs were reported among donors in an Asian-associated ancestry cluster than the 666-donor mean. In a later analysis, HLA-associated TCR beta chains showed more clonal expansion and lower generation probabilities than non-associated chains that were equally common. Because counts were too low, seventeen rarely observed V segments, including chromosome 9 orphons, were excluded from the earlier analysis of 587 of the donors. In vitro tests confirmed that three of the cytomegalovirus-associated TCR beta chains recognize cytomegalovirus antigens. Strong co-occurrence of HLA alleles, especially DR and DQ, made assigning TCR associations to individual alleles difficult. Presence/absence analyses assumed roughly uniform sequencing depth across donors, an assumption that may not hold. While some public TCRs were present in many individuals, most TCR sequences turned up only very rarely across donors. The cohort was sequenced for TCR beta chains only, and without alpha or paired-chain data the features that could be detected were limited. A later analysis found that most CMV-associated TCR beta chains appeared HLA-restricted, with HLA associations seemingly driven largely by CMV exposure. A later analysis reported that several top co-occurrence clusters appeared linked to parvovirus B19, influenza, CMV and Epstein-Barr virus. At a false discovery rate of 0.05, a later analysis linked some 18,000 TCR beta sequences to specific HLA alleles. The authors suggested that the approach could potentially be generalized to other disease states and immunological phenotypes. A cluster of highly shared sequence variants was judged likely to represent a technical artifact of the sequencing pipeline. A later analysis found that TCR association rates varied across HLA loci, with DRB1 alleles showing the most associated TCRs and HLA-C alleles the fewest. Correlated functional status among segregating V segments might be attributable to linkage disequilibrium, but an unknown experimental factor could not be ruled out. Because HLA typing was unavailable for some donors at each locus, only the typed subset was used in association tests. A further reported finding was that TCR beta sequences accurately predicted the HLA-A and HLA-B alleles for most subjects in the first cohort.

Library construction relied on the immunoSEQ multiplex PCR assay. The multiplex PCR relied on a mix of 60 forward primers for TCR Vbeta segments and 13 reverse primers for TCR Jbeta segments. The CDR3 region of rearranged TCR beta genes was amplified from genomic DNA with a multiplex PCR assay. The Illumina HiSeq System was used to sequence the amplified TCR beta libraries as 87-base-pair reads. Under the source paper's analysis protocol: A later analysis tallied 75 million to 85 million unique TCR beta chains across the 640 or so repertoires, and approximately 12 million of those chains were shared by two or more donors. A nearest-neighbor algorithm error-corrected the raw reads and collapsed the reads into unique sequences, merging closely related sequences to remove PCR and sequencing errors. Alignment of CDR3 sequences to IMGT reference sequences was used to assign V, D and J gene segments. For a sequence to be retained, a match of at least six nucleotides was required to both a V gene segment and a J gene segment. A rearrangement was called productive if the CDR3 had no stop codons and remained in frame with V and J, and every other rearrangement was called non-productive. CDR3 was defined according to IMGT convention as the region running from the second conserved V-encoded cysteine to the conserved J-encoded phenylalanine. Sequences without an unambiguous match to a single V gene segment were excluded from the earlier analysis of over 500 of the donors. In an earlier analysis of roughly 500 of the donors, V segments were called functional above 56.7% productive rearrangements and were called segregating when the between-donor standard deviation exceeded 5%. A statistical classification framework was built to diagnose cytomegalovirus status from the catalog of TCR beta chain sequences. V and J gene assignment, in a later analysis, came from comparing TCR nucleotide sequences with IMGT/GENE-DB human TR gene sequences. The TCRdist pipeline was used in a later analysis to assign CDR3 sequences and most-parsimonious VDJ recombination scenarios. In a later analysis, each TCR beta chain was defined by its CDR3 amino acid sequence together with its V-gene family, and reads lacking a unique V-gene family were excluded. A later analysis removed 592 highly shared, low-generation-probability nucleotide sequences to deal with suspected cross-contamination and a sequencing artifact. In a later analysis, a clonal expansion index for each public chain was calculated from normalized within-repertoire ranks of inferred template counts. In a later analysis, generation probabilities were computed using a VDJ recombination model fitted to out-of-frame rearrangements, and the results were checked against IGoR. Hypergeometric tests were used in a later analysis to score TCR-TCR, TCR-HLA and TCR-CMV co-occurrence, with a repertoire-size bias correction applied to the TCR pairs. To estimate false discovery rates, a later analysis permuted the HLA or CMV assignments 20 times. In a later analysis, co-occurring TCRs were grouped using DBSCAN, and TCRdist sequence similarity was added for clustering within HLA-allele-positive subsets. Repertoires with fewer than 30,000 or more than 120,000 public chains were left out of co-occurrence clustering, as were about 5 repertoires with anomalous nucleotide sharing. The table comes from immuneACCESS by way of TCRdb, which keeps in-frame sequences with V and J called. Part of the clones is missing from these tables; in studies checked, under half for an unresolved V gene and the rest for unknown reasons. From that table come the V and J calls and clone size; the DNA was used to work out D and trimming. The sample table lists about 73,000 clones, over 70% of them with a count of one. Of the sample, around an eighth is held by the ten largest clones.

The specimen sequenced was PBMCs. The TCR comes from a man in his 70s in good health and CMV-seronegative. The rearranged segments are TRBV19 and TRBJ1-5; TRBD1 is a possible D gene, resting on 6 matching bases. The CDR3 protein sequence reads: CASSIAIRGRQPQHF. The DNA is TGTGCCAGTAGTATAGCCATCAGGGGACGGCAGCCCCAGCATTTT.